These T cell receptor beta chains were read from a single sample in a study of blood T cell repertoires in COVID-19. Profiling relied on immunoSEQ multiplex PCR, and the TCRdb table lists in-frame clones only, not all of them. The repertoire holds hundreds of thousands of clones, with around nine tenths as singletons. The sequencing input was peripheral blood. The receptors were sampled from a woman under 30 who had recovered from COVID-19. CDR3s include the opening cysteine and the closing phenylalanine or tryptophan. The D gene is left open where the match is weak. Rows give clone size only sometimes, using once, few, many, or a class for an expanded clone.

V	D	size	J	DNA	CDR3
TRBV4-1	-	-	TRBJ1-1	TGCGCCAGCAGCCACCCGGGAGGTTTCACTGAAGCTTTCTTT	CASSHPGGFTEAFF
TRBV5-1	-	once	TRBJ2-1	TGCGCCAGCAGCGGCCTAGCTTCCTACAATGAGCAGTTCTTC	CASSGLASYNEQFF
TRBV30	TRBD2	once	TRBJ2-1	TGTGCCTGGAGTGCCCGACTAGCGGGAGACAATGAGCAGTTCTTC	CAWSARLAGDNEQFF
TRBV6-2/TRBV6-3	-	once	TRBJ2-1	TGTGCCAGCAGTTTACCGGGGGACTACAATGAGCAGTTCTTC	CASSLPGDYNEQFF
TRBV5-1	-	-	TRBJ1-2	TGCGCCAGCAGCTTGCCTGTTGCTAACTATGGCTACACCTTC	CASSLPVANYGYTF
TRBV19	-	-	TRBJ1-1	TGTGCCAGTAGTCTACCGGGACATAGGAACACTGAAGCTTTCTTT	CASSLPGHRNTEAFF
TRBV25-1	TRBD2	-	TRBJ2-3	TGTGCCAGCAGTGATCCGGGAGGGCCTACAGATACGCAGTATTTT	CASSDPGGPTDTQYF
TRBV5-8	-	-	TRBJ2-4	TGTGCCAGCAGCTTTATTTCAGGTCTTCACTACTTC	CASSFISGLHYF
TRBV7-2	TRBD2	-	TRBJ2-5	TGTGCCAGCAGCTTAGCGCTTTTATTGGGACTAGGGAAAGAGACCCAGTACTTC	CASSLALLLGLGKETQYF
TRBV7-2	TRBD1	-	TRBJ2-5	TGTGCCAGCAGCACAGCTCTCGGACAGGGGGGGGAGACCCAGTACTTC	CASSTALGQGGETQYF
TRBV2	-	-	TRBJ2-2	TGTGCCAGCACCTACGGACTAAGCGTCGGGGAGCTGTTTTTT	CASTYGLSVGELFF
TRBV11-2	-	-	TRBJ1-1	TGTGCCAGCAGTCCCCCAGGAGGGGTTGGATCTGAAGCTTTCTTT	CASSPPGGVGSEAFF
TRBV7-9	TRBD1	-	TRBJ1-2	TGTGCCAGCAGCACCCATGACAGGGACTATGGCTACACCTTC	CASSTHDRDYGYTF
TRBV19	-	-	TRBJ2-5	TGTGCCAGTAGTATTTTCCTAGCAGAGACCCAGTACTTC	CASSIFLAETQYF
TRBV19	-	-	TRBJ1-4	TGTGCCAGTAGTCCTTTTCGCATGCACCCGGGTGAAAAACTGTTTTTT	CASSPFRMHPGEKLFF
TRBV18	-	-	TRBJ2-2	TGTGCCAGCTCACCGAAGCGCGGTAGGGAGCTGTTTTTT	CASSPKRGRELFF
TRBV11-2	TRBD1	-	TRBJ1-5	TGTGCCAGCAGCCAAGGGACAGCTCAGCCCCAGCATTTT	CASSQGTAQPQHF
TRBV5-4	-	-	TRBJ1-6	TGTGCCAGCAGCAACAAGGAGGACTATAATTCACCCCTCCACTTT	CASSNKEDYNSPLHF
TRBV5-1	-	-	TRBJ2-3	TGCGCCAGCAGCACCCAGAGCACAGATACGCAGTATTTT	CASSTQSTDTQYF
TRBV9	-	-	TRBJ2-2	TGTGCCAGCAGCGTAGGACGGGGAGTCCCGGCCGGGGAGCTGTTTTTT	CASSVGRGVPAGELFF
TRBV19	TRBD2	-	TRBJ2-2	TGTGCCAGTAGGGGACTAGCGGGAGGGACCGGGGAGCTGTTTTTT	CASRGLAGGTGELFF
TRBV29-1	-	-	TRBJ2-5	TGCAGCGCCCAATTGAACCGGGGTCGAGAGACCCAGTACTTC	CSAQLNRGRETQYF
TRBV27	TRBD1	-	TRBJ1-1	TGTGCCAGCAGTTTAGACAGGGGAGGCCTCGGGACTGAAGCTTTCTTT	CASSLDRGGLGTEAFF
TRBV29-1	-	-	TRBJ1-2	TGCAGCGTTGCAGTTCGGGGAGGGAATGGCTACACCTTC	CSVAVRGGNGYTF
TRBV4-3	TRBD2	-	TRBJ2-1	TGCGCCAGCAGCCAAGATCTAGTGGGGACTAGCGTTTACAATGAGCAGTTCTTC	CASSQDLVGTSVYNEQFF
TRBV7-2	TRBD2	-	TRBJ2-1	TGTGCCAGCAGCTCCCTTAGAGGGGCGGCTAGCGGGAGGGGCGAGCAGTTCTTC	CASSSLRGAASGRGEQFF
TRBV6-5	TRBD1	-	TRBJ1-5	TGTGCCAGCCTCCTCCGGACAGGGGACAGACAGCCCCAGCATTTT	CASLLRTGDRQPQHF
TRBV5-1	TRBD1	-	TRBJ2-5	TGCGCCAGCAGCCGGGACAGGGGGCCTCCCGAAGAGACCCAGTACTTC	CASSRDRGPPEETQYF
TRBV11-3	-	-	TRBJ2-3	TGTGCCAGCACCGCGGAGGCGCAAACAGATACGCAGTATTTT	CASTAEAQTDTQYF
TRBV5-4	TRBD2	-	TRBJ2-1	TGTGCCAGCAGCTTGGACGGGAGGGCCTTCGGTGAGCAGTTCTTC	CASSLDGRAFGEQFF
TRBV24-1	TRBD1	-	TRBJ1-5	TGTGCCACCAGTGCCCCCCCGGGACAGTCAAGAAATCAGCCCCAGCATTTT	CATSAPPGQSRNQPQHF
TRBV12-3/TRBV12-4	-	-	TRBJ1-5	TGTGCCAGCAGTTTGCAGGGTCAGCCCCAGCATTTT	CASSLQGQPQHF
TRBV10-2	TRBD2	-	TRBJ2-5	TGCGCCAGCAGTCCACTAGCGGGAGGCCGGGAGACCCAGTACTTC	CASSPLAGGRETQYF
TRBV11-3	TRBD1	-	TRBJ2-1	TGTGCCAGCAGCCCCCGGACAGGAAGCTCCTACAATGAGCAGTTCTTC	CASSPRTGSSYNEQFF
TRBV14	TRBD2	-	TRBJ2-2	TGTGCCAGCAGCCAAGGTCGGGAGGGCCGGGAGCTGTTTTTT	CASSQGREGRELFF
TRBV7-9	TRBD2	-	TRBJ2-2	TGTGCCAGCAGCACTAGCGGGAGTGTCGCGGGGGAGCTGTTTTTT	CASSTSGSVAGELFF